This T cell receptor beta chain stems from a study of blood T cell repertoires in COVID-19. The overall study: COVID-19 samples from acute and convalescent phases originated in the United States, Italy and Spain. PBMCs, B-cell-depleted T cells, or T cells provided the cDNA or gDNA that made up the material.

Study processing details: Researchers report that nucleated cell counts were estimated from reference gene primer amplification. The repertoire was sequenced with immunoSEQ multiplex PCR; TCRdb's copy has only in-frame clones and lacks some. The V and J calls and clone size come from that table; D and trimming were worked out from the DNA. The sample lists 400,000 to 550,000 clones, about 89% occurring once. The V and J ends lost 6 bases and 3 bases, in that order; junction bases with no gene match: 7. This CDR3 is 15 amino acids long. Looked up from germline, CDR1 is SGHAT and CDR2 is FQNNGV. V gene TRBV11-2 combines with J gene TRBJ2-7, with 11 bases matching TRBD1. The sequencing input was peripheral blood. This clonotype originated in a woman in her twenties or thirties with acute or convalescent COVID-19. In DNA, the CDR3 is TGTGCCAGCAGAGCCGGGACAGGGGGGGTCTACGAGCAGTACTTC. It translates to CASRAGTGGVYEQYF. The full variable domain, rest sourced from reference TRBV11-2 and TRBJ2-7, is EAGVAQSPRYKIIEKRQSVAFWCNPISGHATLYWYQQILGQGPKLLIQFQNNGVVDDSQLPKDRFSAERLKGVDSTLKIQPAKLEDSAVYLCASRAGTGGVYEQYFGPGTRLTVT.